A single sample gave rise to the 8 T cell receptor beta chains below, sequenced in a study of T-cell memory formation after mild COVID-19 (dated by TCRdb to 2020 to 2022). Library prep was done by 5' RACE. TCRdb lists the instrument as Illumina NovaSeq 6000. TCRdb trimmed public reads at Q25 via fastp, called clones via MiXCR and kept in-frame beta chains. Entries that share a CDR3 protein sequence are merged under the most common genes and DNA. Recorded for this sample are hundreds of thousands of distinct CDR3 sequences; more than 15% of them occurred a single time. The biggest ten clones account for about 11% of the sample. Sample: PBMCs or a T cell subset sorted from them (not recorded which). These receptors were obtained from an adult woman who had mild COVID-19 (a few samples of this study predate the infection). The sample titles of this study are shuffled in the database, so cell type and time point are left out; the donor was told from shared clones.

The V gene is TRBV4-3, the J gene TRBJ1-2; D unresolved. Looked up from germline, CDR1 is LGHNA and CDR2 is YSLEER. CDR3 length: 15 residues. V lost 0 bases and J lost 4, with 12 bases in between. The CDR3 bases are TGCGCCAGCAGCCAAGATCCAGGAAATATCTATGGCTACACCTTC. It translates to CASSQDPGNIYGYTF.

The J gene is TRBJ1-5, the V gene TRBV4-1; 7 bases agree with TRBD1. The CDR3 sequence is 15 residues long. Germline loops: CDR1 MGHRA, CDR2 YSYEKL. Trimming cost V 3 bases and J 2 bases; bases outside gene matches: 4. The CDR3 spells CASSQGTVRNQPQHF. CDR3 sequence (DNA): TGCGCCAGCAGCCAGGGGACAGTCCGCAATCAGCCCCAGCATTTT.

The table lists this clonotype with a few counts. The gene calls are TRBV4-1 and TRBJ2-2; D remains unclear. Trimming cost V 0 bases and J 6 bases, with 8 bases left between them. CDR1 and CDR2 from the germline V gene are MGHRA and YSYEKL. This CDR3 spans 14 amino acids. The CDR3 loop is CASSQDVSPGELFF. The CDR3 DNA reads TGCGCCAGCAGCCAAGATGTGAGTCCCGGGGAGCTGTTTTTT.

This chain uses TRBV10-3 with TRBJ1-1; D perhaps matches TRBD1 (5 bases). The V end lost 10 bases, the J end lost 8 bases, and 17 bases lay between the germline ends. The CDR3 covers 12 residues. Germline CDR1 reads ENHRY; CDR2 reads SYGVKD. The CDR3 spells CATRSDMEEAFF. Written as DNA, the CDR3 is TGTGCCACCCGGTCGGACATGGAGGAAGCTTTCTTT.

The chain carries TRBV13 and TRBJ2-5, with 7 bases aligning to TRBD2. This CDR3 is built from 15 residues. Germline trimming cut 5 bases from V and 3 bases from J; bases unmatched to any gene: 9. Germline V CDR1 and CDR2: PRHDT, FYEKMQ (reference sequence). CDR3 protein: CASSLSGEGEETQYF. The CDR3 nucleotides are TGTGCCAGCAGCCTCAGCGGGGAAGGGGAAGAGACCCAGTACTTC.

This sequence joins TRBV6-6 and TRBJ2-3, with D maybe TRBD1 (5 bases). The V gene lost 0 bases and the J gene lost 9 bases, with 10 bases spanning the gap. The CDR3 contains 13 residues. Germline V CDR1 and CDR2: MNHNY, SVGAGI (reference sequence). CDR3 in amino acids: CASSYSTGGTQYF. DNA for the CDR3: TGTGCCAGCAGTTACTCAACAGGCGGCACGCAGTATTTT.

The chain has TRBV19 and TRBJ1-1; D not resolved. The CDR3 is 12 residues long. The V end was cut by 7 bases, the J end by 5 bases, with 11 bases between. CDR1 is LNHDA and CDR2 is SQIVND in the germline V gene (reference sequence). The CDR3 sequence is CASTMGSTEAFF. CDR3 coding DNA: TGTGCCAGTACCATGGGGAGTACTGAAGCTTTCTTT.

J is TRBJ2-3 and V is TRBV20-1; 7 nucleotides align to TRBD2. The CDR3 loop spans 14 amino acids. Losses at the gene ends were 6 bases for V and 4 bases for J; bases not matched to a gene: 10. Germline V gene lookup returns CDR1 DFQATT and CDR2 SNEGSKA (reference sequence). The CDR3 nucleotides are TGCAGTGCCCCCTTCGGCCTAGCGGCAGATACGCAGTATTTT. Its protein is CSAPFGLAADTQYF.